This TCR beta chain was sequenced in a study of response to subunit inactivated influenza vaccine (dated by TCRdb to 2017 to 2018). Context from the whole study: Deep quantitative T cell receptor repertoire profiling was used in the study to track responses to a trivalent subunit inactivated influenza vaccine. The paper as a whole reports these results and caveats: The authors suggested that each seasonal influenza vaccination may recruit only a limited number of new T cells.

Library preparation employed RT-PCR. The listed sequencing device is Illumina HiSeq 2500. Using fastp at Q25 and MiXCR, TCRdb reprocessed the public reads and kept productive beta chains. Merged by CDR3 protein, the rows form single entries marked with the most common genes and DNA. The sample contains about 700,000 distinct CDR3 sequences, approximately 14% of them found a single time. 6% to 8% of the sample goes to the ten largest clones. On this clonotype itself: Its specific antigen is unknown. Qualities for individual bases were not recorded, and no much larger clone is one base off.

The receptor comes from a man aged 50-59 years who received an inactivated influenza vaccine. Donor details come from another sample of the same person, matched by shared clones. The sequenced sample was PBMCs from blood, obtained about 14 days before vaccination.

The CDR3 region: CSTRREETQYF. The bases are TGCAGTACCCGACGGGAAGAGACCCAGTACTTC. The sequence links TRBV20-1 to TRBJ2-5, with the D gene too uncertain to name. CDR1 is given as DFQATT and CDR2 as SNEGSKA, both from the germline V gene (reference sequence). The CDR3 holds 11 amino acids from the cysteine to the phenylalanine. The only DNA kept is the CDR3, 33 bases in frame from the first base. The germline ends are 10 bases apart after V is trimmed by 8 bases and J by 3 bases.